This TCR beta chain appears in the sequencing data of a study of patients and donors after allogeneic stem cell transplantation. Each CDR3 protein is one row after TCRdb ran MiXCR on the RT-PCR reads. The data show roughly 940,000 distinct CDR3 sequences, roughly 18% seen once. Germline CDR1 is GTSNPN and CDR2 is SVGIG (reference sequence). V was pared by 4 bases and J by 5 bases, with 11 bases of the junction left unmatched. The CDR3 covers 15 residues. The chain combines TRBV30 with TRBJ1-1; 9 nucleotides line up with TRBD1. The sequence derives from a human donor who was either an allogeneic HSCT recipient or a stem cell or donor lymphocyte infusion donor (not recorded which). It is not recorded whose cells these are; they may come from a transplant donor. The sequencing sample was made of blood, either unsorted or a sorted T cell fraction (not recorded which). CDR3 in amino acids: CAWMRRDRVSTEAFF. The CDR3 nucleotides are TGTGCCTGGATGAGGAGGGACAGGGTCAGTACTGAAGCTTTCTTT.